This entry is about one TCR beta chain. Its cognate antigen has yet to be identified. There are no base qualities to consult, and no much larger clone falls within one base. This sample was taken from a study of cytomegalovirus exposure and HLA in healthy donors (dated by TCRdb to about 2017). Regarding the study in general: In an earlier analysis of some 550 of the donors, less than 350 Gb of sequence data and approximately 100 million unique TCR beta sequences from approximately 180 million T cells were reported. An early release that covered roughly 600 HLA-typed donors contained about 300 gigabases of sequencing data and tens of millions of unique TCR sequences. Of the 398 genotyped donors, roughly 80% fell in the genetic ancestry cluster associated with self-reported Caucasian donors. The study aimed to test whether signatures of past pathogen exposure could be identified by cataloging public T cell receptors. The study profiled the T cell repertoires of more than 500 subjects by immunosequencing and related them to cytomegalovirus serostatus. In addition to the first cohort of approximately 670 subjects, a separate validation cohort of approximately 120 different subjects was used. To predict cytomegalovirus infection status, the study combined high-throughput TCR immunosequencing, statistical association of individual TCRs with disease status, and machine learning. A later analysis re-examined previously published TCR beta repertoires from hundreds of donors and added high-resolution HLA genotyping to investigate patterns of TCR occurrence. The later analysis used no new phenotypic data to find candidate immune exposures, relying instead on TCR beta sequences and their occurrence across donors. In an earlier analysis of over 550 of the donors, high-throughput TCR beta sequencing was used to judge whether each TCR beta V gene segment behaved as functional or pseudogenic. Alongside the repertoire data, information on donor age, sex, ethnicity and CMV serostatus was compiled. Genome-wide SNP genotypes for about three fifths of the roughly 670 donors were used in a later genetic analysis, which treated that subset as a discovery cohort. Every discovery cohort repertoire had been produced on one sequencing platform. HLA typing covered class I and class II loci at four-digit resolution. Typing coverage differed by locus: A, B, C, DRB1 and DQB1 were typed in roughly 620-630 donors, DQA1 in about 510, DPA1 in around 580, and DPB1 in 450 to 480. Because of strong linkage in the cohort, four or five DR-DQ haplotypes were treated as single units for association and clustering. On average, roughly 250,000 unique TCR beta nucleotide sequences were sequenced per donor among a few hundred genotyped donors of the cohort, with around 19% of those sequences being non-productive.

The cohort was made up of approximately 700 healthy bone marrow donors. At the time of sampling, every cohort member was nominally healthy, though immune exposures that went unrecorded were likely present. The donor was CMV seropositive and belonged to the group of some 290 seropositive cohort members. Every donor gave a peripheral blood sample, and the peripheral blood mononuclear cells from that sample were used for TCR beta sequencing. The Qiagen DNeasy Blood Extraction Kit was used to extract genomic DNA from the blood cell samples. Libraries were made using the immunoSEQ multiplex PCR assay. The multiplex PCR relied on a mix of 60 forward primers for TCR Vbeta segments and 13 reverse primers for TCR Jbeta segments. Amplification of the CDR3 region of rearranged TCR beta genes was performed with a multiplex PCR assay on genomic DNA. Amplified TCR beta libraries were sequenced as 87-base-pair reads on the Illumina HiSeq System. Under the source paper's analysis protocol: A later analysis counted some 80 million unique TCR beta chains across the 666 repertoires, and 9.5 million to 11 million of these chains were shared by at least two donors. To remove PCR and sequencing errors, raw reads were error-corrected and collapsed into unique sequences using a nearest-neighbor algorithm that merged closely related sequences. To assign V, D and J gene segments, CDR3 sequences were aligned to IMGT reference sequences. For a sequence to be retained, a match of at least six nucleotides to both a V gene segment and a J gene segment was required. Rearrangements were classified as productive when the CDR3 lacked stop codons and remained in frame with V and J, and all other rearrangements were classified as non-productive. CDR3 was defined by IMGT convention, running from the second conserved V-encoded cysteine to the conserved J-encoded phenylalanine. In an earlier analysis of roughly 580 of the donors, sequences lacking an unambiguous match to a single V gene segment were excluded. In an earlier analysis of 587 of the donors, V segments were called functional above 56.7% productive rearrangements and were called segregating when the between-donor standard deviation exceeded 5%. A statistical classification framework was built to diagnose cytomegalovirus status from the catalog of TCR beta chain sequences. V and J gene assignment, in a later analysis, came from comparing TCR nucleotide sequences with IMGT/GENE-DB human TR gene sequences. The TCRdist pipeline was used in a later analysis to assign CDR3 sequences and most-parsimonious VDJ recombination scenarios. A later analysis defined each TCR beta chain by its CDR3 amino acid sequence plus V-gene family, and excluded reads lacking a unique V-gene family. In a later analysis, 450 to 600 highly shared, low-generation-probability nucleotide sequences were removed to address suspected cross-contamination and a sequencing artifact. In a later analysis, a clonal expansion index was calculated for each public chain from normalized within-repertoire ranks of inferred template counts. In a later analysis, generation probabilities were computed with a VDJ recombination model fitted to out-of-frame rearrangements, and the resulting probabilities were checked against IGoR. A later analysis scored TCR-TCR, TCR-HLA and TCR-CMV co-occurrence with hypergeometric tests, applying a repertoire-size bias correction to TCR pairs. False discovery rates were estimated in a later analysis by permuting HLA or CMV assignments 20 times. A later analysis grouped co-occurring TCRs with DBSCAN, adding TCRdist sequence similarity when clustering within HLA-allele-positive subsets. For co-occurrence clustering, repertoires with fewer than 30,000 or more than 120,000 public chains were excluded, along with 5 or 6 repertoires with anomalous nucleotide sharing. Sourced from immuneACCESS, this table was stored by TCRdb with only in-frame sequences that have V and J called. A share of the clones is absent; for the studies checked, an unresolved V gene accounts for under half, and the remainder has no known explanation. The DNA was the basis for D and trimming; V, J and clone size are from that table. Across this sample there are 75,000 to 90,000 clones, with under 80% seen only once. The ten most abundant clones make up approximately 6% of the sample.

V sheds 4 bases and J sheds 4 bases, leaving 13 bases between their ends. Measured from the cysteine to the phenylalanine, the CDR3 is 14 residues long. Of all the DNA, just the CDR3 is kept, 42 bases in frame from base 1. CDR1 WSHSY and CDR2 SAAADI were looked up in the germline V gene. The study at large found these results: According to a later analysis, TCR association rates differed among HLA loci, with DRB1 alleles showing the most associated TCRs and HLA-C alleles showing the fewest. The only immune exposure information available for the cohort was CMV serostatus. Compared with the 666-donor mean, donors in an Asian-associated ancestry cluster had fewer N-insertions in productive TCRs, according to a later genetic analysis. Linkage disequilibrium might explain the correlated functional status among segregating V segments, but an unknown experimental factor could not be ruled out. Some IMGT-functional V segments, including TRBV6-2 and TRBV6-3, could not be distinguished by the 87-base-pair reads and were therefore excluded. A further reported finding was that TCR beta sequences accurately predicted the HLA-A and HLA-B alleles for most subjects in the first cohort. While some public TCRs were present in many individuals, most TCR sequences turned up only very rarely across donors. The study listed 170 or so TCR beta chains as associated with cytomegalovirus. HLA typing was unavailable for some donors at each locus, so association tests used only the typed subset. Strong co-occurrence of HLA alleles, especially DR and DQ, made assigning TCR associations to individual alleles difficult. This cohort had only TCR beta chains sequenced, and the lack of alpha or paired-chain data limited which features could be detected. In vitro tests confirmed that a few of the cytomegalovirus-associated TCR beta chains recognize cytomegalovirus antigens. In a later analysis, 15,000 to 20,000 TCR beta sequences were associated with specific HLA alleles at a false discovery rate of 0.05. An association between a missense DCLRE1C variant and V-gene and J-gene trimming of TCR beta chains was found in a later genetic analysis and replicated in an independent cohort. In a later analysis, HLA-associated TCR beta chains were found to be more clonally expanded and to have lower generation probabilities than equally common non-associated chains. The earlier analysis of 587 of the donors excluded roughly 16 rarely observed V segments, including chromosome 9 orphons, because counts were too low. Roughly uniform sequencing depth across donors was assumed in presence/absence analyses, although this assumption may not hold. Most CMV-associated TCR beta chains appeared to be HLA-restricted in a later analysis, and the HLA associations seemed to be driven largely by CMV exposure. A group of highly shared sequence variants was considered likely to be a technical artifact of the sequencing pipeline. According to a later analysis, parvovirus B19, influenza, CMV and Epstein-Barr virus appeared linked to several top co-occurrence clusters. The classifier was reported to diagnose cytomegalovirus status with high specificity and sensitivity in both the original cohort and the validation cohort. In an earlier analysis of 587 of the donors, most TCR beta V segments appeared in productive rearrangements about 90% or about 30% of the time, broadly matching IMGT annotations. The authors suggested that the approach could potentially be generalized to other disease states and immunological phenotypes.

The TCR originated in a male donor in good health and CMV-seropositive. The sequence is built from TRBV10-2 and TRBJ1-2; D gene: possibly TRBD1, on 6 matching bases. What was sequenced was PBMCs. The CDR3 is CASSGEGQIYGYTF. In nucleotides, the sequence is TGCGCCAGCAGTGGCGAGGGACAAATCTATGGCTACACCTTC.